Listed below are T cell receptor beta chains from one sample, sequenced in a study of CD8+ T cells in alopecia areata. TCRdb keeps only in-frame clones here, not all; method: immunoSEQ multiplex PCR. The sample has some 130,000 clones, about 49% seen once. The sample here was CD8+ T cells sorted from blood, taken at week 0. Every receptor here comes from a human donor with alopecia areata. Both conserved end residues are part of each CDR3. The D gene is left open where the match is weak. Expanded clones get a size class; other rows say once, few or many, or leave the size out.

V: TRBV7-2; J: TRBJ1-5; size: few; D: NA; CDR3: CASSGGVGGGQPQHF; DNA: TGTGCCAGCAGCGGAGGGGTCGGGGGCGGTCAGCCCCAGCATTTT
V: TRBV15; J: TRBJ1-3; size: NA; D: NA; CDR3: CATREGPGNTIYF; DNA: TGTGCCACCAGGGAGGGCCCTGGAAACACCATATATTTT
V: TRBV25-1; J: TRBJ1-5; size: NA; D: NA; CDR3: CASSDHTSNQPQHF; DNA: TGTGCCAGCAGTGACCACACTAGCAATCAGCCCCAGCATTTT
V: TRBV10-3; J: TRBJ1-1; size: many; D: NA; CDR3: CAISESGPGNTEAFF; DNA: TGTGCCATCAGTGAGTCAGGGCCAGGGAACACTGAAGCTTTCTTT
V: TRBV7-9; J: TRBJ1-1; size: NA; D: NA; CDR3: CASSFGEGRLNTEAFF; DNA: TGTGCCAGCAGCTTTGGGGAGGGGAGGCTGAACACTGAAGCTTTCTTT
V: TRBV18; J: TRBJ2-7; size: NA; D: NA; CDR3: CASSPSESSYEQYF; DNA: TGTGCCAGCTCACCCAGTGAAAGCTCCTACGAGCAGTACTTC
V: TRBV19; J: TRBJ1-1; size: NA; D: NA; CDR3: CASSIMGGTEAFF; DNA: TGTGCCAGTAGTATTATGGGGGGCACTGAAGCTTTCTTT
V: TRBV11-2; J: TRBJ1-1; size: NA; D: NA; CDR3: CASSLEGGRPEAFF; DNA: TGTGCCAGCAGCTTAGAGGGAGGCCGCCCTGAAGCTTTCTTT
V: TRBV6-5; J: TRBJ2-5; size: NA; D: NA; CDR3: CASSYLGVKETQYF; DNA: TGTGCCAGCAGTTACCTGGGGGTAAAAGAGACCCAGTACTTC
V: TRBV5-4; J: TRBJ2-7; size: NA; D: TRBD1; CDR3: CASSLGPAGTGDEQYF; DNA: TGTGCCAGCAGCTTGGGCCCGGCCGGGACAGGGGACGAGCAGTACTTC
V: TRBV4-3; J: TRBJ2-7; size: few; D: NA; CDR3: CASSPGTESYYEQYF; DNA: TGCGCCAGCAGCCCAGGGACGGAGAGCTACTACGAGCAGTACTTC
V: TRBV15; J: TRBJ2-1; size: NA; D: TRBD2; CDR3: CATSRTSGGYNEQFF; DNA: TGTGCCACCAGCAGGACTAGCGGGGGGTACAATGAGCAGTTCTTC
V: TRBV5-6; J: TRBJ1-6; size: NA; D: NA; CDR3: CASSSTGSGDSPLHF; DNA: TGTGCCAGCAGCTCGACAGGATCCGGGGATTCACCCCTCCACTTT
V: TRBV10-2; J: TRBJ1-1; size: NA; D: NA; CDR3: CASKIGTNEAFF; DNA: TGCGCCAGTAAAATCGGGACAAATGAAGCTTTCTTT
V: TRBV5-6; J: TRBJ1-4; size: NA; D: TRBD1; CDR3: CASSLGTGNEKLFF; DNA: TGTGCCAGCAGCTTGGGGACAGGCAACGAAAAACTGTTTTTT
V: TRBV6-5; J: TRBJ2-3; size: NA; D: NA; CDR3: CASSRLTSTDTQYF; DNA: TGTGCCAGCAGCCGCCTCACTAGCACAGATACGCAGTATTTT
V: TRBV6-6; J: TRBJ1-3; size: NA; D: NA; CDR3: CASSPGGNTIYF; DNA: TGTGCCAGCAGCCCCGGAGGAAACACCATATATTTT
V: TRBV7-2; J: TRBJ2-1; size: few; D: TRBD2; CDR3: CASSLTSVHNEQFF; DNA: TGTGCCAGCAGCCTGACTAGCGTCCACAATGAGCAGTTCTTC
V: TRBV6-5; J: TRBJ1-1; size: few; D: NA; CDR3: CASGGTGTEAFF; DNA: TGTGCCAGCGGCGGAACGGGAACTGAAGCTTTCTTT
V: TRBV15; J: TRBJ2-7; size: NA; D: NA; CDR3: CATSPGTYSYEQYF; DNA: TGTGCCACCAGCCCCGGGACTTACTCCTACGAGCAGTACTTC
V: TRBV2; J: TRBJ1-2; size: NA; D: NA; CDR3: CASSDGRTNYGYTF; DNA: TGTGCCAGCAGTGACGGCAGGACTAACTATGGCTACACCTTC
V: TRBV29-1; J: TRBJ1-2; size: NA; D: NA; CDR3: CSAPLDRAYGYTF; DNA: TGCAGCGCACCGTTGGACAGAGCATATGGCTACACCTTC
V: TRBV7-9; J: TRBJ2-6; size: NA; D: TRBD2; CDR3: CASSPGTSGSGANVLTF; DNA: TGTGCCAGCAGCCCCGGGACTAGCGGATCTGGGGCCAACGTCCTGACTTTC
V: TRBV7-9; J: TRBJ2-2; size: few; D: NA; CDR3: CASSPGTGTGELFF; DNA: TGTGCCAGCAGCCCCGGGACTGGAACCGGGGAGCTGTTTTTT
V: TRBV29-1; J: TRBJ2-7; size: few; D: TRBD1; CDR3: CSVEAPGTGGWYEQYF; DNA: TGCAGCGTTGAAGCCCCCGGGACAGGGGGCTGGTACGAGCAGTACTTC
V: TRBV27; J: TRBJ1-1; size: NA; D: NA; CDR3: CASSTTTGYTEAFF; DNA: TGTGCCAGCAGTACAACAACAGGGTACACTGAAGCTTTCTTT
V: TRBV13; J: TRBJ2-3; size: NA; D: TRBD2; CDR3: CASSSLGGSGGSVDTQYF; DNA: TGTGCCAGCAGCTCCCTCGGCGGGAGCGGGGGGAGTGTAGATACGCAGTATTTT
V: TRBV29-1; J: TRBJ1-2; size: few; D: NA; CDR3: CSGLQGDYGYTF; DNA: TGCAGCGGCTTACAGGGTGACTATGGCTACACCTTC
V: TRBV5-6; J: TRBJ2-7; size: few; D: NA; CDR3: CASSLSILSYEQYF; DNA: TGTGCCAGCAGCTTGAGCATTCTCTCCTACGAGCAGTACTTC
V: TRBV15; J: TRBJ1-5; size: NA; D: NA; CDR3: CATSSITGGSNQPQHF; DNA: TGTGCCACCAGCTCTATCACGGGGGGTAGCAATCAGCCCCAGCATTTT
V: TRBV7-9; J: TRBJ2-1; size: few; D: TRBD2; CDR3: CASRPLGGGLNNEQFF; DNA: TGTGCCAGCAGGCCGCTCGGCGGGGGGCTCAACAATGAGCAGTTCTTC
V: TRBV6-5; J: TRBJ1-2; size: NA; D: NA; CDR3: CASSYTGYDGYTF; DNA: TGTGCCAGCAGTTATACAGGGTATGATGGCTACACCTTC
V: TRBV4-2; J: TRBJ2-1; size: few; D: NA; CDR3: CASSQGLGYNEQFF; DNA: TGTGCCAGCAGCCAAGGGCTAGGATACAATGAGCAGTTCTTC
V: TRBV7-9; J: TRBJ2-7; size: NA; D: TRBD2; CDR3: CASSLGSGGFYEQYF; DNA: TGTGCCAGCAGCTTAGGTAGCGGGGGGTTCTACGAGCAGTACTTC
V: TRBV7-9; J: TRBJ1-2; size: few; D: TRBD1; CDR3: CASSPHGGQGAETF; DNA: TGTGCCAGCAGCCCCCACGGGGGACAGGGGGCCGAAACCTTC
V: TRBV4-1; J: TRBJ2-1; size: NA; D: TRBD2; CDR3: CASSLTSGDYNEQFF; DNA: TGCGCCAGCAGCCTGACTAGCGGGGACTACAATGAGCAGTTCTTC
V: TRBV7-9; J: TRBJ1-2; size: NA; D: NA; CDR3: CASSLASDGRRTDGYTF; DNA: TGTGCCAGCAGCTTAGCGTCAGACGGGAGACGAACTGATGGCTACACCTTC
V: TRBV2; J: TRBJ1-5; size: NA; D: NA; CDR3: CASKEGNQPQHF; DNA: TGTGCCAGCAAAGAGGGGAATCAGCCCCAGCATTTT
V: TRBV29-1; J: TRBJ2-1; size: NA; D: NA; CDR3: CSVDGGSSYNEQFF; DNA: TGCAGCGTTGATGGGGGCTCCTCCTACAATGAGCAGTTCTTC
V: TRBV19; J: TRBJ2-2; size: many; D: NA; CDR3: CAIQPWGTGELFF; DNA: TGTGCCATCCAGCCTTGGGGGACCGGGGAGCTGTTTTTT
V: TRBV30; J: TRBJ2-1; size: NA; D: TRBD2; CDR3: CAWSAGLAGAGEQFF; DNA: TGTGCCTGGAGTGCCGGACTAGCGGGGGCGGGGGAGCAGTTCTTC
V: TRBV18; J: TRBJ2-3; size: NA; D: NA; CDR3: CASSPMGIHSPTDTQYF; DNA: TGTGCCAGCTCACCAATGGGCATCCACTCTCCCACAGATACGCAGTATTTT
V: TRBV6-5; J: TRBJ1-6; size: few; D: NA; CDR3: CASSVGTGTNSPLHF; DNA: TGTGCCAGCAGTGTCGGGACGGGGACCAATTCACCCCTCCACTTT
V: TRBV9; J: TRBJ1-2; size: NA; D: NA; CDR3: CASSDVAGAVGYTF; DNA: TGTGCCAGCAGCGACGTAGCAGGGGCGGTTGGCTACACCTTC
V: TRBV29-1; J: TRBJ2-3; size: NA; D: NA; CDR3: CSGQGVDTQYF; DNA: TGCAGCGGCCAGGGAGTAGATACGCAGTATTTT
V: TRBV29-1; J: TRBJ1-2; size: few; D: NA; CDR3: CSVEVSGVYTF; DNA: TGCAGCGTTGAAGTGAGTGGCGTCTACACCTTC
V: TRBV7-8; J: TRBJ2-5; size: few; D: NA; CDR3: CASSLGGGLYETQYF; DNA: TGTGCCAGCAGCTTAGGCGGGGGCCTCTACGAGACCCAGTACTTC
V: TRBV11-2; J: TRBJ2-7; size: few; D: NA; CDR3: CASSLNGYEQYF; DNA: TGTGCCAGCAGCTTAAATGGCTACGAGCAGTACTTC
V: TRBV13; J: TRBJ1-5; size: few; D: TRBD1; CDR3: CASSLQGAQPQHF; DNA: TGTGCCAGCAGCTTGCAGGGGGCTCAGCCCCAGCATTTT
V: TRBV10-3; J: TRBJ2-7; size: few; D: NA; CDR3: CAIRGTDSYEQYF; DNA: TGTGCCATCAGAGGGACGGACTCCTACGAGCAGTACTTC
V: TRBV27; J: TRBJ1-1; size: NA; D: NA; CDR3: CASSYGGLNTEAFF; DNA: TGTGCCAGCAGTTATGGGGGGCTGAACACTGAAGCTTTCTTT
V: TRBV29-1; J: TRBJ2-1; size: NA; D: TRBD2; CDR3: CSVWTSGGNEQFF; DNA: TGCAGCGTTTGGACTAGCGGGGGTAATGAGCAGTTCTTC
V: TRBV7-2; J: TRBJ1-2; size: once; D: NA; CDR3: CASSAGIRGYTF; DNA: TGTGCGAGCTCCGCGGGGATCCGGGGCTACACCTTC
V: TRBV30; J: TRBJ2-7; size: NA; D: NA; CDR3: CAWSIIGSTYEQYF; DNA: TGTGCCTGGAGTATCATAGGCAGCACCTACGAGCAGTACTTC
V: TRBV5-6; J: TRBJ1-1; size: NA; D: NA; CDR3: CASTSTGVINTEAFF; DNA: TGTGCCAGCACCTCGACAGGAGTTATCAACACTGAAGCTTTCTTT
V: TRBV11-2; J: TRBJ2-5; size: NA; D: TRBD2; CDR3: CASNNPWTSGQETQYF; DNA: TGTGCCAGCAACAATCCTTGGACTAGCGGACAAGAGACCCAGTACTTC
V: TRBV6-6; J: TRBJ1-1; size: few; D: TRBD1; CDR3: CASSYEPRGPPEAFF; DNA: TGTGCCAGCAGTTACGAACCCAGGGGGCCCCCTGAAGCTTTCTTT
V: TRBV29-1; J: TRBJ2-6; size: few; D: NA; CDR3: CSVEMVRAGANVLTF; DNA: TGCAGCGTTGAAATGGTCAGGGCTGGGGCCAACGTCCTGACTTTC
V: TRBV30; J: TRBJ2-5; size: NA; D: NA; CDR3: CAWDRGETQYF; DNA: TGTGCCTGGGATAGGGGTGAGACCCAGTACTTC